This T cell receptor (beta chain) was obtained from a study of T cells in localized non-small cell lung cancer. Study-wide results and limits: The highest T cell clonality was in uninvolved adjacent lung, above tumor.

A word on this clone: Its antigen is unknown.

The ends were cut back, 5 bases at V and 6 bases at J, with 12 bases in the middle. The CDR3 loop spans 13 amino acids. Germline CDR1 is SGHTA and CDR2 is FQGNSA. The data were produced by immunoSEQ multiplex PCR, yet TCRdb's version contains in-frame clones alone and is incomplete. The sample includes about 37,000 clones, 80% to 95% seen only once; the top ten take about an eighth. V and J are TRBV7-2 and TRBJ2-3; a possible D gene is TRBD1 (6 bases). This sequence originates from a female donor of 60 years or more with stage II lung adenocarcinoma. This specimen was peripheral blood mononuclear cells, taken before any cancer treatment. For the CDR3, the DNA is TGTGCCAGCAGCGTCGGACAGTCGGATACGCAGTATTTT. Its translation: CASSVGQSDTQYF.